These 28 T cell receptor beta chains were sequenced from one sample in a study of control samples from healthy donors and cancer patients. Data came from immunoSEQ multiplex PCR; TCRdb stores just in-frame clones and leaves some out. The data show 50,000 to 55,000 clones, roughly 87% seen once. Sample: PBMCs. The receptors stem from a man aged 35 to 55 with colorectal cancer.

This CDR3 reads CSASFEAQQFF. CDR3 nucleotide sequence: TGCAGTGCTAGCTTCGAGGCCCAGCAGTTCTTC. The chain has TRBV20-1 and TRBJ2-1; D call uncertain. This CDR3 region has 11 residues. Trimming took 3 bases from V and 11 from J, leaving 11 bases between them. CDR1 is DFQATT and CDR2 is SNEGSKA in the germline V gene (reference sequence).

The chain's CDR3 is CASSSHRRIGNTIYF. In nucleotides, the CDR3 is TGTGCCAGCAGCTCCCATAGGAGGATTGGAAACACCATATATTTT. This rearrangement joins TRBV7-9 to TRBJ1-3, with D unclear. The CDR3 length is 15 residues. Germline-derived CDR1 and CDR2 are SEHNR and FQNEAQ (reference sequence). V was clipped by 4 bases and J by 3 bases, with 13 bases between them.

This chain uses TRBV27 with TRBJ1-2; 9 nucleotides line up with TRBD1. The junction had 19 bases not matched to a gene; V was cut back by 7 bases and J by 4 bases. The CDR3 runs to 18 residues. Germline CDR1 and CDR2: MNHEY and SMNVEV (reference sequence). CDR3 in DNA: TGTGCCAGCACCTCCGAGGGGACAGGGTCCCGCAACTTCTATGGCTACACCTTC. Translating it yields CASTSEGTGSRNFYGYTF.

V and J are TRBV18 and TRBJ2-7; possibly TRBD1 or TRBD2 for D (5 bases each). CDR3 length equals 15 residues. Germline V gene data show CDR1 as KGHSH and CDR2 as LQKENI. Deletions cut 1 base from V and 3 bases from J, with 13 bases between. CDR3 loop: CASSPRQGTNYEQYF. The CDR3 bases are TGTGCCAGCTCACCACGTCAAGGGACGAACTACGAGCAGTACTTC.

This clone appeared once. The rearrangement uses TRBV28 and TRBJ1-4; unclear D gene. Trimming pared 0 bases from V and 4 bases from J, leaving 9 bases between. CDR3 length equals 15 residues. Per the germline V gene, CDR1 is MDHEN and CDR2 is SYDVKM. CDR3 bases: TGTGCCAGCAGTTTATGGCTTCGGGGTAATGAAAAACTGTTTTTT. This translates into CASSLWLRGNEKLFF.

Worth noting for this clone: Its ends do not fully match the called genes, so a read error is possible. The chain is built from TRBV5-1 and TRBJ1-3; TRBD1 matches 7 bases. Germline V gene lookup returns CDR1 SGHRS and CDR2 YFSETQ. The CDR3 loop spans 15 amino acids. The CDR3 region has the DNA TGCGCCAGCAGCTCTACAGGGGTATTTGGAAGCACCATATATTTT. Its protein product is CASSSTGVFGSTIYF.

V gene TRBV29-1 combines with J gene TRBJ1-1; D remains ambiguous. Germline CDR1 reads SQVTM; CDR2 reads ANQGSEA. This CDR3 contains 13 residues. Trimming stripped 6 bases from V and 2 bases from J, with 13 bases between. The CDR3 here is CSVGSGVNTEAFF. In nucleotides, the CDR3 is TGCAGCGTCGGATCGGGCGTCAACACTGAAGCTTTCTTT. Full variable domain (outside the CDR3, taken from reference TRBV29-1 and TRBJ1-1): SAVISQKPSRDICQRGTSLTIQCQVDSQVTMMFWYRQQPGQSLTLIATANQGSEATYESGFVIDKFPISRPNLTFSTLTVSNMSPEDSSIYLCSVGSGVNTEAFFGQGTRLTVV.

V and J are TRBV19 and TRBJ2-7; tentative D call: TRBD2 (6 bases). The CDR3 totals 15 residues. V shed 3 bases and J shed 3 bases, with 15 bases lying between them. Looked up from germline, CDR1 is LNHDA and CDR2 is SQIVND (reference sequence). CDR3 residues: CASSIFKDYFYEQYF. The CDR3 nucleotides are TGTGCCAGTAGTATTTTTAAGGACTACTTCTACGAGCAGTACTTC.

The chain employs TRBV30 and TRBJ1-6; D uncertain. V gave up 1 base and J gave up 7 bases, with 8 bases separating them. Germline V CDR1 and CDR2: GTSNPN, SVGIG (reference sequence). The CDR3 length is 13 residues. Here the CDR3 reads CAWSGQANSPLHF. The CDR3 DNA sequence: TGTGCCTGGAGTGGTCAGGCAAATTCACCCCTCCACTTT.

This clone was recorded a few times. The J gene is TRBJ1-2, the V gene TRBV12-3 or TRBV12-4; no clear D gene. Trimming cost V 6 bases and J 4 bases, with 6 bases left between them. This CDR3 has 11 amino acids. This CDR3 reads CASRISYGYTF. CDR3 in DNA: TGTGCCAGCAGGATTAGCTATGGCTACACCTTC.

This chain joins TRBV10-3 and TRBJ2-2, with D tentatively TRBD1 (7 bases). The CDR3 is 16 amino acids. The V end was cut by 4 bases, the J end by 5 bases, with 17 bases between. Germline assignment: CDR1 ENHRY and CDR2 SYGVKD. In nucleotides, the CDR3 is TGTGCCATCAGTGTGGAGGGGGCAAAAAATACCGGGGAGCTGTTTTTT. Residues: CAISVEGAKNTGELFF.

The V call is TRBV5-1, the J call TRBJ2-4, with 9 bases that match TRBD2. The V gene's germline CDR1 is SGHRS and CDR2 YFSETQ. The J segment lost 3 bases and the V segment lost 4 bases, leaving 11 bases of the junction unmatched. This CDR3 is built from 17 residues. CDR3 sequence (DNA): TGCGCCAGCAGCCGGGGGGCGGGAGGGAAGGACAAAAACATTCAGTACTTC. It codes for CASSRGAGGKDKNIQYF.

The V call is TRBV4-2, the J call TRBJ2-5; D is perhaps TRBD1 or TRBD2 (5 bases each). Per the germline V gene, CDR1 is LGHNA and CDR2 is YNFKEQ. The CDR3 covers 14 residues. Trimming pared 1 base from V and 5 bases from J, leaving 11 bases between. CDR3 amino acids: CASSQGGEGETQYF. CDR3 sequence (DNA): TGTGCCAGCAGCCAAGGGGGAGAGGGGGAGACCCAGTACTTC.

The V gene is TRBV12-5, the J gene TRBJ2-3, with unresolved D. With 5 bases removed from V and 0 bases from J, the gap between germline ends came to 6 bases. Germline V gene data show CDR1 as LGHNT and CDR2 as FRNRAP. The CDR3 is 13 amino acids. The DNA for the CDR3 is TGTGCTAGTGGTCGAGAGAGCACAGATACGCAGTATTTT. It yields the protein CASGRESTDTQYF.

The chain combines TRBV15 with TRBJ1-4; TRBD1 is a possible D gene (6 bases). CDR3 length equals 14 residues. The ends were cut back, 4 bases at V and 3 bases at J, with 9 bases in the middle. Germline loops: CDR1 LNHNV, CDR2 YYDKDF (reference sequence). Here the CDR3 reads CATSKRGANEKLFF. The CDR3, as DNA: TGTGCCACCAGCAAGAGGGGGGCTAATGAAAAACTGTTTTTT.

The rearrangement links TRBV5-1 to TRBJ2-1; D may be TRBD1 (6 bases). Germline CDR1 and CDR2: SGHRS and YFSETQ. The V gene lost 4 bases and the J gene lost 0 bases, with 11 bases spanning the gap. The CDR3 has 15 amino acids. The CDR3: CASSLRGGSYNEQFF. The DNA for the CDR3 is TGCGCCAGCAGCCTCCGAGGGGGCTCCTACAATGAGCAGTTCTTC.

The J gene is TRBJ1-3, the V gene TRBV10-3; D not certain. V shed 6 bases and J shed 0 bases, with 6 bases lying between them. The CDR3 has 13 amino acids. Germline CDR1 and CDR2: ENHRY and SYGVKD. CDR3 DNA sequence: TGTGCCATCAGGGGAGGCTCTGGAAACACCATATATTTT. Translating it yields CAIRGGSGNTIYF.

This chain connects TRBV5-1 to TRBJ1-1; a possible D gene is TRBD1 (6 bases). The CDR3 extends over 12 amino acids. Germline-derived CDR1 and CDR2 are SGHRS and YFSETQ. Trimming pared 2 bases from V and 5 bases from J, leaving 7 bases between. The CDR3 here is CASSLQGTEAFF. CDR3 nucleotides: TGCGCCAGCAGCTTACAGGGTACTGAAGCTTTCTTT. The full variable domain, completed using reference TRBV5-1 and TRBJ1-1, is KAGVTQTPRYLIKTRGQQVTLSCSPISGHRSVSWYQQTPGQGLQFLFEYFSETQRNKGNFPGRFSGRQFSNSRSEMNVSTLELGDSALYLCASSLQGTEAFFGQGTRLTVV.

This clone was observed a single time. The rearrangement links TRBV9 to TRBJ2-7, with a weak D call TRBD1 (5 bases). V was shortened by 4 bases and J by 5 bases, with 19 bases between the two germline ends. Germline V CDR1 and CDR2: SGDLS, YYNGEE. CDR3 length equals 15 residues. CDR3 nucleotide sequence: TGTGCCAGCAGCCCCCAAGGGTACAGGTTGAACGAGCAGTACTTC. Protein: CASSPQGYRLNEQYF.

The chain joins TRBV9 to TRBJ1-1; 8 positions agree with TRBD1. CDR3 length: 15 amino acids. V shed 3 bases, J shed 2 bases, and the junction held 6 bases outside the gene matches. Germline V gene lookup returns CDR1 SGDLS and CDR2 YYNGEE. CDR3 residues: CASSDPGTGNTEAFF. The CDR3 bases are TGTGCCAGCAGCGACCCCGGGACAGGAAACACTGAAGCTTTCTTT.

The V call is TRBV15, the J call TRBJ2-5; D unclear. Germline values: CDR1 LNHNV, CDR2 YYDKDF (reference sequence). The CDR3 is 14 residues long. The germline V and J ends were trimmed by 0 bases and 1 base, with 6 bases remaining between them. The CDR3 spells CATSRDVSQETQYF. The CDR3 DNA follows: TGTGCCACCAGCAGAGATGTCAGCCAAGAGACCCAGTACTTC. Drawing the rest from reference TRBV15 and TRBJ2-5, the complete variable domain is DAMVIQNPRYQVTQFGKPVTLSCSQTLNHNVMYWYQQKSSQAPKLLFHYYDKDFNNEADTPDNFQSRRPNTSFCFLDIRSPGLGDTAMYLCATSRDVSQETQYFGPGTRLLVL.

The genes are TRBV7-9 and TRBJ2-7, with D tentatively TRBD2 (7 bases). Trimming cost V 4 bases and J 2 bases, with 12 bases left between them. The CDR3 has 14 amino acids. Germline-derived CDR1 and CDR2 are SEHNR and FQNEAQ (reference sequence). CDR3 in amino acids: CASSWGGQTYEQYF. For the CDR3, the DNA is TGTGCCAGCAGCTGGGGGGGGCAGACCTACGAGCAGTACTTC.

A single count supports this clone. The chain carries TRBV5-8 and TRBJ1-5, with D possibly TRBD1 on 5 matching bases. This CDR3 has 14 amino acids. V was pared by 6 bases and J by 9 bases, with 19 bases between. CDR1 is SGHTS and CDR2 is YDEGEE in the germline V gene. Written as DNA, the CDR3 is TGTGCCAGCATAGATAACGGGGCGACGAGGCCCCAGCATTTT. Encoded protein: CASIDNGATRPQHF.

The V gene is TRBV9, the J gene TRBJ2-3; D may be TRBD2 (6 bases). The CDR3 length is 14 residues. Germline V gene data show CDR1 as SGDLS and CDR2 as YYNGEE. With 0 bases removed from V and 5 bases from J, the gap between germline ends came to 10 bases. CDR3 in amino acids: CASSVDGRGDTQYF. Written as DNA, the CDR3 is TGTGCCAGCAGCGTAGACGGGAGAGGAGATACGCAGTATTTT.

The chain carries TRBV7-2 and TRBJ1-2; 7 bases are a match to TRBD1. V lost 2 bases to trimming and J lost 2 bases; unmatched junction nucleotides: 5. The CDR3 covers 15 residues. CDR1 and CDR2 from the germline V gene are SGHTA and FQGNSA. CDR3 protein: CASSLWVTGNYGYTF. The CDR3 bases are TGTGCCAGCAGCTTATGGGTGACAGGGAACTATGGCTACACCTTC.

The gene calls are TRBV29-1 and TRBJ2-3; the match to TRBD2 covers 12 bases. Trimming cost V 2 bases and J 6 bases; bases outside gene matches: 6. The CDR3 extends over 15 amino acids. The V gene's germline CDR1 is SQVTM and CDR2 ANQGSEA. The CDR3 region has the DNA TGCAGCGTTGAACTAGCGGGAGGGCCTGGTGATACGCAGTATTTT. Its protein product is CSVELAGGPGDTQYF.

The chain is built from TRBV28 and TRBJ1-2; the D gene is possibly TRBD1 (6 bases). Germline CDR1 and CDR2: MDHEN and SYDVKM. The V end lost 6 bases, the J end lost 4 bases, and 12 bases lay between the germline ends. There are 13 residues in the CDR3. The CDR3 here is CASRPGQSYGYTF. DNA for the CDR3: TGTGCCAGCAGACCTGGACAGTCCTATGGCTACACCTTC.

The chain uses TRBV10-1 and TRBJ2-7, with 7 bases fitting TRBD1. Germline lookup yields CDR1 WNHNN and CDR2 SYGVQD (reference sequence). J gave up 3 bases and V 4 bases, and 6 bases lay outside the gene matches. This CDR3 comprises 14 residues. DNA for the CDR3: TGCGCCAGCAGTGTCGGGACAGCCTACTACGAGCAGTACTTC. Translated: CASSVGTAYYEQYF.